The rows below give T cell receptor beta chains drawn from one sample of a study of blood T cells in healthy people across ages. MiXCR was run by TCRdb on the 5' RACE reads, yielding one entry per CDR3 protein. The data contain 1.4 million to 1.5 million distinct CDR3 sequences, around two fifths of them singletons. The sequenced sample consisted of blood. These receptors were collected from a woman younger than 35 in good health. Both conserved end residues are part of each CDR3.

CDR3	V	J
CSARGLGRETQYF	TRBV20-1	TRBJ2-5
CASSDRGYSTDTQYF	TRBV6-1	TRBJ2-3
CATWRGTSYEQYF	TRBV21-1	TRBJ2-7
CASGDRVGVMNTEAFF	TRBV28	TRBJ1-1
CASSSLGRTFTEAFF	TRBV13	TRBJ1-1
CASSSYPNSYEQYF	TRBV6-5	TRBJ2-7
CSASYLVKDTQYF	TRBV20-1	TRBJ2-3
CASSLRIRGQYGYTF	TRBV5-1	TRBJ1-2
CASSLAGNSPYEQYF	TRBV11-2	TRBJ2-7
CATQKGFSQYF	TRBV12-3/TRBV12-4	TRBJ2-4
CASSWGPDDYTF	TRBV5-1	TRBJ1-2
CAISNRDLYGYTF	TRBV10-3	TRBJ1-2
CASSLRQGQGYGYTF	TRBV9	TRBJ1-2
CASRPDRERGTEAFF	TRBV7-9	TRBJ1-1
CSAAFGPGATEAFF	TRBV20-1	TRBJ1-1
CASSPASNEQFF	TRBV11-3	TRBJ2-1
CATRGVPYNEQFF	TRBV6-5	TRBJ2-1
CASSLDSGGLYEQYF	TRBV5-4	TRBJ2-7
CASSNGQVAYEQYF	TRBV12-3/TRBV12-4	TRBJ2-7
CASTRAAGINYGYTF	TRBV3-1	TRBJ1-2
CASSFPEYEAFF	TRBV12-3/TRBV12-4	TRBJ1-1
CASSLRTGPYNEQYF	TRBV7-9	TRBJ2-5
CAAGSFATNEKLFF	TRBV10-3	TRBJ1-4
CASSLIAGGPSDEQFF	TRBV12-3/TRBV12-4	TRBJ2-1
CASSQLAGAINEKLFF	TRBV3-1	TRBJ1-4
CASSPTPGQGRYEQYF	TRBV5-5	TRBJ2-7
CASSYIGETQYF	TRBV27	TRBJ2-5
CASSTSGVRADTEYF	TRBV12-3/TRBV12-4	TRBJ2-3
CASSQEGGREKPYNEQFF	TRBV3-1	TRBJ2-1
CASSITGASILEQYF	TRBV7-9	TRBJ2-7
CSVPGLAGGRSTDTQYF	TRBV29-1	TRBJ2-3
CATNPTRGVRVNQPQHF	TRBV15	TRBJ1-5
CNAPTPYEQYF	TRBV20-1	TRBJ2-7
CASGTFGTDYTDTQYF	TRBV14	TRBJ2-3
CSVSREGTETEAFF	TRBV29-1	TRBJ1-1
CASNLAGVADTQYF	TRBV12-3/TRBV12-4	TRBJ2-3
CSARDGGAGNSPLHF	TRBV20-1	TRBJ1-6
CSARDQWRFTDTQYF	TRBV20-1	TRBJ2-3
CASSKTGSGTDAQYF	TRBV12-3/TRBV12-4	TRBJ2-3
CASSFYGTGGSAGELFF	TRBV7-9	TRBJ2-2
CSARESQGEGDTQYF	TRBV20-1	TRBJ2-3
CASSTSYGYTF	TRBV5-8	TRBJ1-2
CASKESSYEQYF	TRBV5-1	TRBJ2-7